What follows describes a single TCR beta chain. The antigen remains undetermined. RNA transcripts were the template for amplifying TCR beta CDR3 regions. HTBI primers were used for first-round RT-PCR of the TCR CDR3. TCRdb reanalysed the multiplex PCR reads using MiXCR and keeps one entry per CDR3 protein. The data show about 500,000 distinct CDR3 sequences, 35% to 50% seen once. This sample is part of a study of T cells in Graves' hyperthyroidism and ophthalmopathy. Germline CDR1 is SGHTA and CDR2 is FQGNSA. Between the trimmed V and J ends, which lost 9 bases and 0 bases, there was a span of 17 bases. There are 15 residues in the CDR3. Study-wide points: Most clonotypes that expanded in the thyroid above 0.001 also showed up in blood. Ophthalmopathy was distinguished from stable hyperthyroidism by 13 V-J signatures.

Exclusions: uncontrolled infection, other autoimmune disease, pregnancy, lactation. Sequenced: peripheral blood or thyroid tissue (not recorded which). The J gene is TRBJ1-1, the V gene TRBV7-2; the D gene is possibly TRBD1 (6 bases). This TCR came from an adult woman with Graves' disease, either hyperthyroidism or ophthalmopathy (not recorded which). The CDR3 spells CASRARGAMNTEAFF. The DNA for the CDR3 is TGTGCCAGTAGGGCCAGGGGAGCGATGAACACTGAAGCTTTCTTT.